This TCR beta chain was obtained from a study of blood T cell repertoires in COVID-19. As for the study in general: PBMCs, B-cell-depleted T cells, or T cells were the source of the cDNA or gDNA that made up the material.

The V gene's germline CDR1 is KGHDR and CDR2 SFDVKD. J lost 3 bases, V lost 4 bases, and 6 bases had no gene match. This CDR3 is 16 amino acids long. Original processing notes: Amplification of reference gene primers was used by the study to estimate nucleated cell counts. Assay used: immunoSEQ multiplex PCR; TCRdb lists only in-frame clones, some missing. The V and J calls and clone size come from that table; D and trimming were worked out from the DNA. The data contain about 180,000 clones, 81% of them seen just once; the ten biggest clones take up roughly 5.7%. The gene calls are TRBV24-1 and TRBJ2-1; 9 bases are a match to TRBD1. The sequence derives from a woman aged 35 to 49 with acute COVID-19. The sequencing input was PBMCs or T cells enriched from blood (not recorded which). DNA of the CDR3: TGTGCCACCAGTGAGTCCACAGGGGGCAGCTACAATGAGCAGTTCTTC. It encodes CATSESTGGSYNEQFF.